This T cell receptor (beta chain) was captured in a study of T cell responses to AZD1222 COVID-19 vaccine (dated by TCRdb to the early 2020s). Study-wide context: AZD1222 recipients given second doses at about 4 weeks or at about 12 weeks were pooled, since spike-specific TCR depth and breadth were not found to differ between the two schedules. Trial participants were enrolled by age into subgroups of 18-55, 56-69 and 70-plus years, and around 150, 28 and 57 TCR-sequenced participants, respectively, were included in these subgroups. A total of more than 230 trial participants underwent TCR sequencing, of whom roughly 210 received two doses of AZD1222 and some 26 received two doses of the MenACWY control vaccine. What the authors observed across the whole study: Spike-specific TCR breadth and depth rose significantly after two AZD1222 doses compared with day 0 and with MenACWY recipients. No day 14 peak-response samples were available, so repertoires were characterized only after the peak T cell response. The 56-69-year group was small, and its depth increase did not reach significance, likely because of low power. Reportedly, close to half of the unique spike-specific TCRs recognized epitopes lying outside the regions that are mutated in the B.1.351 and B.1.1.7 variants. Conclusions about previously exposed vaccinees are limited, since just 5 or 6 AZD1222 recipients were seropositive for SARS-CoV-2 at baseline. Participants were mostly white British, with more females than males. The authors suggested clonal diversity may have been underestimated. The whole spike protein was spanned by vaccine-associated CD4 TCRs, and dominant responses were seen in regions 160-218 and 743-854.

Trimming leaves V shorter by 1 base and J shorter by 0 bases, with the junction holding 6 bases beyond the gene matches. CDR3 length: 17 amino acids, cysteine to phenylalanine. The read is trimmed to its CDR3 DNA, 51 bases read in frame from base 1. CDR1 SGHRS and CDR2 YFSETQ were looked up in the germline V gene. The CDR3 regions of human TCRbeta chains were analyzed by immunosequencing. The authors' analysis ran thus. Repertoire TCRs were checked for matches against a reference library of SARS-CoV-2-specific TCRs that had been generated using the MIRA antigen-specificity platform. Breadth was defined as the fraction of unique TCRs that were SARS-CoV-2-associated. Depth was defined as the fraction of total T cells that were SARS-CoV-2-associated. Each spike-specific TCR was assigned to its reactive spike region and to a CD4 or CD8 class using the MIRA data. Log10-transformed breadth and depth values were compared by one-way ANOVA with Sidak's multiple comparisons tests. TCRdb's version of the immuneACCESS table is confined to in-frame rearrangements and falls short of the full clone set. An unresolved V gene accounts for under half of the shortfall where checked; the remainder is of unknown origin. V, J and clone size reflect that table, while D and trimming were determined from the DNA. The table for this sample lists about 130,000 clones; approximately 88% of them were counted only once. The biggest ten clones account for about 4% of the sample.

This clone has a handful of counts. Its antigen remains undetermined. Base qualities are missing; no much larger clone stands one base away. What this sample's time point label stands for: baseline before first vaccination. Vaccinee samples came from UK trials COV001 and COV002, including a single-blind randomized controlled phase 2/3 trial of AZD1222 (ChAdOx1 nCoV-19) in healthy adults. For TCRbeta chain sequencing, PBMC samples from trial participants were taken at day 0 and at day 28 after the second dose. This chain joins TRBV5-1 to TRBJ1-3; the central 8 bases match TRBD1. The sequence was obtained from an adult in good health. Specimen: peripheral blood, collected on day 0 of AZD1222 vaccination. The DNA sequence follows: TGCGCCAGCAGCTTGTCCGGTGGACAGGGCTCTGGAAACACCATATATTTT. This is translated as CASSLSGGQGSGNTIYF.